One sample yielded the 25 T cell receptor beta chains listed below, sequenced in a study of T cell clonotyping in hematopoietic cell transplantation (TCRdb year 2021). The library was generated by the immunoSEQ multiplex PCR assay. TCRdb carries this immuneACCESS record with in-frame sequences only. Its versions omit some clonotypes, under half of them owing to an unresolved V gene in the studies checked, with the rest unexplained. In all, the sample holds about 69,000 clones, and around 94% of those were seen once. The ten top clones hold approximately 1.5% of the sample. Sequencing input: peripheral blood mononuclear cells. These receptors all come from a man in his forties or fifties in good health. Some clones in this sample may be carry-over from other donors' samples.

This clone was observed a single time. The chain joins TRBV5-1 to TRBJ2-7; D not resolved. The CDR3 spans 15 residues. The V gene lost 0 bases and the J gene lost 4 bases, with 14 bases spanning the gap. Germline CDR1 and CDR2: SGHRS and YFSETQ. The CDR3 loop reads CASSLALASQYEQYF. The CDR3 nucleotides read TGCGCCAGCAGCTTGGCCCTTGCCAGTCAGTACGAGCAGTACTTC.

This rearrangement joins TRBV14 to TRBJ2-1; D is unclear. CDR3 length equals 14 residues. CDR1 is SGHDN, CDR2 FVKESK, per germline. Trimming left V 0 bases short and J 6 bases short, with 9 bases between. The CDR3 reads CASSQDMARNEQFF. As DNA, the CDR3 is TGTGCCAGCAGCCAAGATATGGCCCGCAATGAGCAGTTCTTC.

This chain joins TRBV7-3 and TRBJ2-3; D may be TRBD1 or TRBD2 (6 bases each). The germline V and J ends were trimmed by 5 bases and 0 bases, with 12 bases remaining between them. CDR1 is SGHTA and CDR2 is FQGTGA in the germline V gene. The CDR3 has 15 amino acids. The CDR3 DNA follows: TGTGCCAGCAGCCGCGGAGGGGGGAGCACAGATACGCAGTATTTT. Translating it yields CASSRGGGSTDTQYF.

The chain is built from TRBV28 and TRBJ2-7; TRBD1 might be the D (6 bases). Germline CDR1 is MDHEN and CDR2 is SYDVKM. The CDR3 sequence is 15 residues long. V gave up 5 bases and J gave up 4 bases, with 18 bases separating them. For the CDR3, the DNA is TGTGCCAGCAGTCGACAACAGGGTGCGTGGTACGAGCAGTACTTC. Its translation: CASSRQQGAWYEQYF.

This rearrangement joins TRBV5-1 to TRBJ2-7; TRBD2 matches 8 bases. Trimming at V came to 5 bases and at J to 4 bases, leaving 8 bases not matched to a gene. Germline V gene lookup returns CDR1 SGHRS and CDR2 YFSETQ. This CDR3 has 14 amino acids. As DNA, the CDR3 is TGCGCCAGCAGTCCCGGACTAGCAGGATACGAGCAGTACTTC. Its translation is CASSPGLAGYEQYF.

V is TRBV10-1 and J is TRBJ2-7; D ambiguous. V was shortened by 6 bases and J by 0 bases, with 18 bases between the two germline ends. The CDR3 extends over 16 amino acids. Germline CDR1 WNHNN, CDR2 SYGVQD (reference sequence). In DNA form, the CDR3 reads TGCGCCAGCAGGCAGCCCTTGACTCGAAGCTCCTACGAGCAGTACTTC. This gives the protein CASRQPLTRSSYEQYF.

The chain links TRBV2 to TRBJ2-7, with 13 bases fitting TRBD2. The CDR3 loop spans 14 amino acids. J gave up 8 bases and V 2 bases, and 3 bases lay outside the gene matches. CDR1 SNHLY and CDR2 FYNNEI come from the germline V gene. CDR3 region: CASSETSGRAKQYF. CDR3 DNA: TGTGCCAGCAGTGAAACTAGCGGGAGGGCCAAGCAGTACTTC.

This CDR3 is CSAGPLWEQFF. CDR3 nucleotide sequence: TGCAGTGCTGGACCCCTTTGGGAGCAGTTCTTC. The chain links TRBV20-1 to TRBJ2-1; no reliable D call. Trimming took off 5 bases at V and 10 bases at J, with 12 bases between the two ends. The CDR3 has 11 amino acids. Germline V lookup: CDR1 DFQATT, CDR2 SNEGSKA (reference sequence).

The V and J genes are TRBV29-1 and TRBJ1-5, with 8 bases fitting TRBD1. Per the germline V gene, CDR1 is SQVTM and CDR2 is ANQGSEA. Trimming cost V 6 bases and J 5 bases; bases outside gene matches: 6. There are 13 residues in the CDR3. The CDR3 loop is CSVLGQGDQPQHF. The DNA for the CDR3 is TGCAGCGTCCTCGGACAGGGTGATCAGCCCCAGCATTTT.

The rearrangement joins TRBV9 to TRBJ2-5; the match to TRBD2 covers 8 bases. From germline, CDR1 is SGDLS and CDR2 YYNGEE. The CDR3 runs 15 residues. With 4 bases clipped from V and 3 bases from J, the junction kept 8 bases outside the gene matches. CDR3 in DNA: TGTGCCAGCAGCCCGGCGGGGGGCCTTGAAGAGACCCAGTACTTC. Its translation is CASSPAGGLEETQYF.

This sequence joins TRBV6-6 and TRBJ2-1; D ambiguous. The CDR3 runs 11 residues. Between the trimmed V and J ends, which lost 6 bases and 8 bases, there was a span of 8 bases. Looked up from germline, CDR1 is MNHNY and CDR2 is SVGAGI (reference sequence). The CDR3 region has the DNA TGTGCCAGCAGCTTCCCCGATGAGCAGTTCTTC. Amino acids: CASSFPDEQFF.

This chain joins TRBV11-2 and TRBJ2-5; D might be TRBD1 (5 bases). CDR1 is SGHAT, CDR2 FQNNGV, per germline. This CDR3 spans 16 amino acids. Trimming stripped 1 base from V and 5 bases from J, with 17 bases between. The CDR3 spells CASSLGIQPHRETQYF. Here the CDR3 DNA reads TGTGCCAGCAGCTTAGGTATTCAACCTCACAGGGAGACCCAGTACTTC.

The V gene is TRBV29-1, the J gene TRBJ1-1; weak D call: TRBD1 (6 bases). V lost 7 bases and J lost 5, with 17 bases in between. Germline V lookup: CDR1 SQVTM, CDR2 ANQGSEA. The CDR3 is 13 amino acids. In DNA form, the CDR3 reads TGCAGCGGAACAGGGAATGGATGGACTGAAGCTTTCTTT. Its translation: CSGTGNGWTEAFF.

The chain couples TRBV6-1 to TRBJ2-7, with unresolved D. Trimming took 2 bases from V and 6 from J, leaving 8 bases between them. Germline CDR1 and CDR2: MNHNS and SASEGT. There are 12 residues in the CDR3. CDR3 sequence (DNA): TGTGCCAGCAGTGAACGGGTCACCGAGCAGTACTTC. It yields the protein CASSERVTEQYF.

The chain is built from TRBV4-3 and TRBJ2-7; possibly TRBD1 for D (5 bases). Germline V gene lookup returns CDR1 LGHNA and CDR2 YSLEER. Trimming cost V 1 base and J 7 bases, with 11 bases left between them. CDR3 length equals 13 residues. The CDR3, as DNA: TGCGCCAGCAGCCAAGGACAGCATTTTGAGCAGTACTTC. Its translation: CASSQGQHFEQYF.

This clone was seen only a few times. This rearrangement joins TRBV27 to TRBJ1-4, with TRBD1 matching over 8 bases. Germline lookup yields CDR1 MNHEY and CDR2 SMNVEV (reference sequence). Unmatched junction bases numbered 5, after V lost 5 bases and J lost 9 bases. This CDR3 comprises 13 residues. CDR3 residues: CASSPGQGKKLFF. DNA of the CDR3: TGTGCCAGCAGTCCTGGACAGGGAAAAAAACTGTTTTTT.

The chain recombines TRBV7-2 with TRBJ2-7; a possible D gene is TRBD2 (5 bases). From germline, CDR1 is SGHTA and CDR2 FQGNSA. V was shortened by 2 bases and J by 5 bases, with 10 bases between the two germline ends. This CDR3 has 13 residues. The CDR3 sequence is CASSLRGLDEQYF. The DNA for the CDR3 is TGTGCCAGCAGCTTAAGAGGGTTGGACGAGCAGTACTTC.

The chain couples TRBV7-8 to TRBJ1-1; D gene uncertain. Germline V gives CDR1 SGHVS, CDR2 FQNEAQ. V lost 1 base and J lost 8, with 8 bases in between. CDR3 length equals 12 residues. The CDR3 region has the DNA TGTGCCAGCAGCTTAGTGGAAACCGAAGCTTTCTTT. Translation gives CASSLVETEAFF.

This clone showed up just a few times. The chain carries TRBV7-2 and TRBJ2-7; D gene ambiguous. V dropped 5 bases and J dropped 0 bases, with 17 bases sitting between them. Germline V lookup: CDR1 SGHTA, CDR2 FQGNSA. This CDR3 is 16 amino acids long. CDR3 DNA: TGTGCCAGCAGCCCTTTCGGTGGGGTACCCTCCTACGAGCAGTACTTC. Protein sequence: CASSPFGGVPSYEQYF.

The V call is TRBV6-5, the J call TRBJ2-2; D not resolved. The CDR3 has 14 amino acids. The germline V gene encodes CDR1 MNHEY and CDR2 SVGAGI. Deletions cut 6 bases from V and 2 bases from J, with 10 bases between. In DNA form, the CDR3 reads TGTGCCAGCAGGAGTGGACCCAACACCGGGGAGCTGTTTTTT. This encodes CASRSGPNTGELFF.

The CDR3 nucleotides read TGTGCCAGCAGTTCACCTACTAGCGGTAGCTCCTACAATGAGCAGTTCTTC. Protein product: CASSSPTSGSSYNEQFF. The genes are TRBV28 and TRBJ2-1; 8 bases match TRBD2. Per the germline V gene, CDR1 is MDHEN and CDR2 is SYDVKM. This CDR3 spans 17 amino acids. V trimming: 4 bases; J trimming: 0 bases; junction bases outside the gene matches: 8.

The CDR3 reads CASSLSLNTEAFF. CDR3 nucleotides: TGTGCCAGCAGCTTATCGTTGAACACTGAAGCTTTCTTT. The chain combines TRBV11-2 with TRBJ1-1; D is unclear. Trimming took 2 bases from V and 0 from J, leaving 4 bases between them. Germline values: CDR1 SGHAT, CDR2 FQNNGV. The CDR3 contains 13 residues.

This clone was counted once. The CDR3 bases are TGTGCCAGCAGGAGGGGACCAACTGTCAATCAGCCCCAGCATTTT. Translation gives CASRRGPTVNQPQHF. This chain connects TRBV2 to TRBJ1-5; D possibly corresponds to TRBD1 (5 bases). Trimming stripped 6 bases from V and 3 bases from J, with 15 bases between. Germline assignment: CDR1 SNHLY and CDR2 FYNNEI. CDR3 size: 15 residues.

V is TRBV6-1 and J is TRBJ1-4; tentatively, D is TRBD1 (5 bases). The CDR3 covers 12 residues. CDR1 is MNHNS and CDR2 is SASEGT in the germline V gene. Trimming removed 8 bases at V and 8 bases at J, with 12 bases between. The CDR3 spells CASSGTEEKLFF. In DNA form, the CDR3 reads TGTGCCAGCTCCGGGACCGAAGAAAAACTGTTTTTT.

This clone was recorded a few times. The chain joins TRBV29-1 to TRBJ2-3; D possibly corresponds to TRBD1 (6 bases). The germline V gene encodes CDR1 SQVTM and CDR2 ANQGSEA. Trimming stripped 7 bases from V and 2 bases from J, with 16 bases between. The CDR3 contains 14 residues. The CDR3 loop is CSGGTGQTTDTQYF. CDR3 sequence (DNA): TGCAGCGGGGGAACAGGACAGACCACAGATACGCAGTATTTT.